The present entry profiles one TCR beta chain with its context. These data originate in a study of blood T cell repertoires in COVID-19. The wider study: The United States, Italy and Spain were the sources of the acute and convalescent COVID-19 samples. Sources were T cells, B-cell-depleted T cells, or PBMCs; the material itself was cDNA or gDNA.

The V end lost 5 bases, the J end lost 0 bases, and 7 bases lay between the germline ends. CDR1 is LNHDA, CDR2 SQIVND, per germline (reference sequence). The CDR3 length is 13 residues. Per the original data handling: Estimates of nucleated cell counts were drawn from the amplification of reference gene primers. Some clones are missing from TCRdb's copy, which holds only in-frame ones; the method was immunoSEQ multiplex PCR. V, J and clone size derive from that table, while D and trimming were established from the DNA sequence. The table has about 150,000 clones, under 90% seen once. The chain combines TRBV19 with TRBJ1-1, with unresolved D. The sequence was obtained from a human donor in a cohort sampled during active COVID-19. Sequencing was done on a sample of peripheral blood. In DNA, the CDR3 is TGTGCCAGTAGTGTCAGAATGAACACTGAAGCTTTCTTT. This translates into CASSVRMNTEAFF.